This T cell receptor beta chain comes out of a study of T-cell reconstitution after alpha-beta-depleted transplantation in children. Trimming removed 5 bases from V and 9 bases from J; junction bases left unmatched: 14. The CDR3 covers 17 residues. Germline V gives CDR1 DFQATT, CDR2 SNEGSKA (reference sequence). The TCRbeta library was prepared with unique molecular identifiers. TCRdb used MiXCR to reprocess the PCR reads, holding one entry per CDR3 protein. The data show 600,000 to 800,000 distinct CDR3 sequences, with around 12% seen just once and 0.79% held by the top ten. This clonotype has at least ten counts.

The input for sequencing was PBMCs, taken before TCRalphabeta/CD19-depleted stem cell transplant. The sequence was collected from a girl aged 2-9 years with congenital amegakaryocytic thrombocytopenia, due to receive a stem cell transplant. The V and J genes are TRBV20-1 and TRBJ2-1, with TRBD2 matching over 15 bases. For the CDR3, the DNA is TGCAGTGCTCCTTTAGGACTAGCGGGAGGGCCGGGAAGTGAGCAGTTCTTC. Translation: CSAPLGLAGGPGSEQFF.